This is a list of T cell receptor beta chains from one sample in a study of blood T cell repertoires in COVID-19. Data came from immunoSEQ multiplex PCR; TCRdb stores just in-frame clones and leaves some out. The data hold 150,000 to 200,000 clones, with roughly 88% observed a single time. The sequencing sample was made of PBMCs or T cells enriched from blood (not recorded which). The receptor set was obtained from a woman aged 55-69 years who had recovered from COVID-19. CDR3s include the opening cysteine and the closing phenylalanine or tryptophan. Clone size is shown for a subset of rows, as once, few, many or a class of expanded clone.

abundance | v_gene | CDR3aa
. | TRBV3-1/TRBV3-2 | CASSPRYRDSNYGYTF
. | TRBV10-2 | CASSESRASDPTDTQYF
. | TRBV7-8 | CASSLNPSGGAYEQFF
. | TRBV11-2 | CASSGLGESSYNEQFF
. | TRBV11-2 | CASSGGRDETQYF
. | TRBV10-1 | CASSGGPRNAEAFF
. | TRBV29-1 | CSVPSPPRNTEAFF
. | TRBV30 | CAWSYVGISGNTIYF
. | TRBV7-8 | CASSLGRGPDTQYF
. | TRBV25-1 | CASSEYYGYEQYF
once | TRBV9 | CASSVATGTNEQFF
. | TRBV24-1 | CATSDRLTGELFF
. | TRBV9 | CASSVEGGSVTDTQYF
. | TRBV10-1 | CASSAYFDRDDYGYTF
. | TRBV15 | CATSSETGIQSYEQYF
. | TRBV18 | CASSPSGTGTSSPLHF
. | TRBV12-5 | CASGHSTAGADTQYF
. | TRBV3-1/TRBV3-2 | CASSLGPSGNTIYF
. | TRBV5-4 | CASSLDRWTNEKLFF
. | TRBV30 | CAWSVRGGTGKGQPQHF
. | TRBV27 | CATGRDSILEQYF
. | TRBV4-1 | CASSTGQTNYGYTF
. | TRBV11-2 | CASSLGGLTYEQYF
. | TRBV4-1 | CASSQDSSVGRTLHF
. | TRBV30 | CAWSPFPTGFYNSPLHF
. | TRBV7-9 | CASSRAREEEQFF
. | TRBV11-3 | CASSPRGENIQYF
. | TRBV6-5 | CASSRNRDMNTEAFF
once | TRBV5-1 | CASSLGHGTAQETQYF
. | TRBV7-2 | CASSPRDQGGAFF
. | TRBV12-5 | CASGPGVNQPQHF
. | TRBV21-1 | CASSPRGGDYGYTF
few | TRBV2 | CASREGNSNQPQHF
. | TRBV6-5 | CATHAEEVQPQHF
. | TRBV5-4 | CASSLGQGGDYEQYF
once | TRBV6-5 | CASSRPGTNTGELFF
. | TRBV3-1/TRBV3-2 | CASSPDRTRQPQHF
. | TRBV7-2 | CASGTYSYNEQFF
few | TRBV5-1 | CASSFSGSGDEQFF
few | TRBV4-1 | CASSPLESHSNQPQHF
few | TRBV5-1 | CASSTGTSASGTQYF
. | TRBV5-1 | CASSWWTGGTNEQFF
once | TRBV9 | CASSVNANTGTGPLSSYNSPLHF
. | TRBV10-3 | CAISESVGLTLAKNIQYF
. | TRBV5-1 | CASSLQSTGADEQYF
. | TRBV5-4 | CASSLAGKGGNTIYF
. | TRBV5-1 | CASSDSRERGKLFF
. | TRBV11-2 | CASSLGAGALSNQPQHF
. | TRBV27 | CASSLGAGVNSPLHF
. | TRBV9 | CASSPRQGALNTEAFF
. | TRBV5-4 | CASSFALDSSYEQYF
. | TRBV5-4 | CASSLLASGGETQYF
. | TRBV9 | CASSGGQGTIYF
once | TRBV10-2 | CASTSTGAEAFF
once | TRBV6-5 | CASSPETGGYGYTF
. | TRBV5-1 | CASSFQDNTGELFF
. | TRBV5-8 | CASRNTGVLLNTEAFF
. | TRBV21-1 | CASSTDSGETYNEQFF
. | TRBV10-3 | CAINNRGKAFF
. | TRBV7-9 | CASSSAGGTEAFF